What follows are 17 T cell receptor beta chains derived from one specimen sequenced in a study of cytomegalovirus exposure and HLA in healthy donors. Some clones are missing from TCRdb's copy, which holds only in-frame ones; the method was immunoSEQ multiplex PCR. The sample lists about 65,000 clones, 94% occurring once. Sample: PBMCs. These receptor sequences come from a young man in good health and CMV-seropositive.

This chain uses TRBV2 with TRBJ2-5, with 13 bases fitting TRBD2. The germline gives CDR1 SNHLY, CDR2 FYNNEI. CDR3 length: 16 residues. J gave up 4 bases and V 5 bases, and 7 bases lay outside the gene matches. This chain's CDR3 is CASSKWTSGSGETQYF. The DNA of the CDR3 is TGTGCCAGCAGTAAATGGACTAGCGGGAGCGGAGAGACCCAGTACTTC. Variable domain in full (rest from reference TRBV2 and TRBJ2-5): EPEVTQTPSHQVTQMGQEVILRCVPISNHLYFYWYRQILGQKVEFLVSFYNNEISEKSEIFDDQFSVERPDGSNFTLKIRSTKLEDSAMYFCASSKWTSGSGETQYFGPGTRLLVL.

The V call is TRBV28, the J call TRBJ1-2; 7 nucleotides agree with TRBD1. Trimming took 5 bases from V and 5 from J; bases not matched to a gene: 5. The CDR3 sequence is 13 residues long. The germline CDR1 and CDR2 sequences are MDHEN and SYDVKM. In DNA, the CDR3 is TGTGCCAGCAGTATGGGGACAGATTATGGCTACACCTTC. Translation gives CASSMGTDYGYTF.

The rearrangement joins TRBV7-3 to TRBJ2-3; D perhaps matches TRBD1 (6 bases). Germline CDR1 SGHTA, CDR2 FQGTGA. V was cut by 0 bases and J by 2 bases, with 12 bases left in between. The CDR3 spans 16 residues. The CDR3 coding sequence is TGTGCCAGCAGCTTAACCAATGACAGGACCACAGATACGCAGTATTTT. It encodes CASSLTNDRTTDTQYF.

The rearrangement joins TRBV28 to TRBJ2-3, with D possibly TRBD2 on 6 matching bases. The CDR3 has 15 amino acids. The germline CDR1 and CDR2 sequences are MDHEN and SYDVKM. Trimming removed 3 bases at V and 6 bases at J, with 16 bases between. CDR3 nucleotide sequence: TGTGCCAGCAGTTTTTTAGCGGACGAGTTGGATACGCAGTATTTT. This sequence encodes CASSFLADELDTQYF.

This rearrangement joins TRBV5-4 to TRBJ2-7; TRBD1 matches at 10 bases. J gave up 6 bases and V 2 bases, and 11 bases lay outside the gene matches. Germline V CDR1 and CDR2: SGHNT, YYREEE (reference sequence). The CDR3 consists of 16 residues. The CDR3 nucleotides read TGTGCCAGCAGCTTAACCTCCGGGACAGGGGAGCCCGAGCAGTACTTC. It is translated as CASSLTSGTGEPEQYF.

This clone was counted a few times. The rearrangement joins TRBV4-1 to TRBJ1-6, with 9 nucleotides matching TRBD1. The CDR3 sequence is 17 residues long. V was pared by 0 bases and J by 7 bases, with 7 bases of the junction left unmatched. CDR1 is MGHRA and CDR2 is YSYEKL in the germline V gene. The CDR3 region is CASSQEGQGLGNSPLHF. The CDR3 DNA reads as TGCGCCAGCAGCCAAGAAGGACAGGGGTTAGGCAATTCACCCCTCCACTTT.

This clone has just one count. The chain combines TRBV6-1 with TRBJ2-7, with 8 bases fitting TRBD2. J gave up 2 bases and V 4 bases, and 10 bases lay outside the gene matches. This CDR3 contains 16 residues. Germline V gives CDR1 MNHNS, CDR2 SASEGT. The CDR3 coding sequence is TGTGCCAGCAGTGGTTGGTCGCTAGCGGGTCCCTACGAGCAGTACTTC. Protein product: CASSGWSLAGPYEQYF.

The genes are TRBV6-5 and TRBJ2-7, with a weak D call TRBD2 (6 bases). Trimming cost V 5 bases and J 2 bases, with 10 bases left between them. Per germline, CDR1 MNHEY and CDR2 SVGAGI. The CDR3 is 13 amino acids. The CDR3 is CASSAGSAYEQYF. DNA for the CDR3: TGTGCCAGCAGTGCGGGGTCTGCCTACGAGCAGTACTTC.

This clone was observed a handful of times. The J gene is TRBJ1-1, the V gene TRBV19; 8 nucleotides agree with TRBD1. Germline V gene sequence: CDR1 LNHDA, CDR2 SQIVND (reference sequence). Germline trimming cut 7 bases from V and 7 bases from J; bases unmatched to any gene: 8. CDR3 length: 13 residues. CDR3 bases: TGTGCCAGTACTCCCGACAGGGGTGGTGAAGCTTTCTTT. As protein: CASTPDRGGEAFF.

CDR3: CASGAQAGTHDEQYF. DNA for the CDR3: TGTGCTAGTGGTGCGCAGGCGGGGACCCATGACGAGCAGTACTTC. The J gene is TRBJ2-7, the V gene TRBV12-5; possibly TRBD2 for D (6 bases). This CDR3 has 15 amino acids. Germline V gene data show CDR1 as LGHNT and CDR2 as FRNRAP. V lost 5 bases, J lost 5 bases, and 19 bases lay in between.

The chain recombines TRBV7-9 with TRBJ1-3, with no clear D. The CDR3 extends over 14 amino acids. Germline CDR1 and CDR2: SEHNR and FQNEAQ (reference sequence). The V gene lost 3 bases and the J gene lost 9 bases, with 15 bases spanning the gap. CDR3 DNA sequence: TGTGCCAGCAGCTTTAGTCCAGGCGTGGCCACCATATATTTT. It yields the protein CASSFSPGVATIYF.

This chain uses TRBV28 with TRBJ1-2; the D is unclear. Trimming removed 6 bases at V and 8 bases at J, with 16 bases between. Germline V CDR1 and CDR2: MDHEN, SYDVKM. There are 13 residues in the CDR3. CDR3 coding DNA: TGTGCCAGCAGGGCGCACGGGGAGGAGGGCTACACCTTC. Its translation: CASRAHGEEGYTF.

The chain has TRBV2 and TRBJ1-1; possibly TRBD1 for D (6 bases). CDR3 length: 14 residues. Per the germline V gene, CDR1 is SNHLY and CDR2 is FYNNEI. The V gene lost 4 bases and the J gene lost 7 bases, with 16 bases spanning the gap. The CDR3 DNA reads TGTGCCAGCAGTGCCCGGGGGGCGGCGGGTGAAGCTTTCTTT. It is translated as CASSARGAAGEAFF.

This sequence joins TRBV7-9 and TRBJ2-2; the D gene is possibly TRBD2 (7 bases). The CDR3 contains 15 residues. With 6 bases removed from V and 0 bases from J, the gap between germline ends came to 11 bases. Per the germline V gene, CDR1 is SEHNR and CDR2 is FQNEAQ (reference sequence). In DNA, the CDR3 is TGTGCCAGCAGTATAGGGGGGGCGAACACCGGGGAGCTGTTTTTT. Protein sequence: CASSIGGANTGELFF.

V is TRBV5-8 and J is TRBJ2-1, with TRBD2 matching over 7 bases. The germline gives CDR1 SGHTS, CDR2 YDEGEE. With V trimmed by 4 bases and J by 4 bases, 5 bases remained unmatched. This CDR3 region has 14 residues. In DNA form, the CDR3 reads TGTGCCAGCAGCCTCGGGACTACTTACAATGAGCAGTTCTTC. Its protein is CASSLGTTYNEQFF. The variable domain in full, with the rest retrieved from reference TRBV5-8 and TRBJ2-1, is EAGVTQSPTHLIKTRGQQATLRCSPISGHTSVYWYQQALGLGLQFLLWYDEGEERNRGNFPPRFSGRQFPNYSSELNVNALELEDSALYLCASSLGTTYNEQFFGPGTRLTVL.

The V gene is TRBV5-6, the J gene TRBJ2-7, with 8 positions matching TRBD2. The V and J ends lost 4 bases and 3 bases, in that order; junction bases with no gene match: 9. CDR3 size: 15 residues. CDR1 is SGHDT and CDR2 is YYEEEE in the germline V gene. The CDR3 DNA sequence: TGTGCCAGCAGCGCCCCGGGAGGGGTAGGCTACGAGCAGTACTTC. Its translation is CASSAPGGVGYEQYF.

The chain has TRBV6-1 and TRBJ2-6, with D maybe TRBD2 (5 bases). The CDR3 is 14 residues long. CDR1 is MNHNS, CDR2 SASEGT, per germline. The ends were cut back, 4 bases at V and 3 bases at J, with 7 bases in the middle. For the CDR3, the DNA is TGTGCCAGCAGTGGAGGGTTTGGGGCCAACGTCCTGACTTTC. Residues: CASSGGFGANVLTF.